The clone carrying this T cell receptor beta chain turned up a few times. This sample was taken from a study of blood T cell repertoires in COVID-19. Study-level information: Spain, Italy and the United States supplied samples that represented acute and convalescent COVID-19.

Per the authors' pipeline: Reference gene primer amplification gave estimated nucleated cell counts. Clones were read by immunoSEQ multiplex PCR, and TCRdb kept only the in-frame ones, dropping some. The V and J calls and clone size come from that table; D and trimming were worked out from the DNA. The sample has around 200,000 clones; under 90% are singletons. This CDR3 region has 15 residues. Looked up from germline, CDR1 is MNHNS and CDR2 is SASEGT. V shed 2 bases, J shed 5 bases, and the junction held 8 bases outside the gene matches. The sample comprised peripheral blood. The chain uses TRBV6-1 and TRBJ2-7, with 8 bases aligning to TRBD2. The sequence derives from a woman between 40 and 50 years old with active or convalescent COVID-19. CDR3 amino acids: CASSELSGSIDEQYF. CDR3 sequence (DNA): TGTGCCAGCAGTGAATTGAGCGGGAGCATCGACGAGCAGTACTTC.